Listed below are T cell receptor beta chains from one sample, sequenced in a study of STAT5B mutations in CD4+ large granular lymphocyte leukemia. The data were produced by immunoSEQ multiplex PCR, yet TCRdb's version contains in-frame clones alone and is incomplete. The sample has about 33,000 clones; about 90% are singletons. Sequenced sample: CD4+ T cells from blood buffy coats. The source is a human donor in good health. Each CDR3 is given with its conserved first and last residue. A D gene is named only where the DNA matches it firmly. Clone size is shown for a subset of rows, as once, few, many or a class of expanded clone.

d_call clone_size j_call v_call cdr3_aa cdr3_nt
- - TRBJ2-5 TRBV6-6 CASSYRDQETQYF TGTGCCAGCAGTTACCGGGACCAAGAGACCCAGTACTTC
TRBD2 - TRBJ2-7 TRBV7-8 CASSSGLAGAGSEQYF TGTGCCAGCAGCTCGGGACTAGCGGGAGCGGGTAGCGAGCAGTACTTC
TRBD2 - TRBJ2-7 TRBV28 CASSLGGSSYIPYEQYF TGTGCCAGCAGTTTAGGCGGGAGCTCATATATACCCTACGAGCAGTACTTC
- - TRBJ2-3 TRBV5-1 CASSLVARTSTDTQYF TGCGCCAGCAGCTTGGTGGCTCGCACTAGCACAGATACGCAGTATTTT
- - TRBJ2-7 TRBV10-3 CAIGADSYEQYF TGTGCCATCGGGGCGGATTCCTACGAGCAGTACTTC
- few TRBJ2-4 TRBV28 CASSLEGNIQYF TGTGCCAGCAGTTTGGAAGGAAACATTCAGTACTTC
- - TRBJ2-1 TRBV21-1 CASSKARPGYNEQFF TGTGCCAGCAGCAAAGCCCGGCCGGGGTACAATGAGCAGTTCTTC
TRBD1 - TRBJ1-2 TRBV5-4 CASTQQGTNNYGYTF TGTGCCAGCACGCAACAGGGGACCAATAACTATGGCTACACCTTC
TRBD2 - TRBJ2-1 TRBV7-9 CASSLPRLAHNEQFF TGTGCCAGCAGCTTACCCAGACTAGCGCACAATGAGCAGTTCTTC
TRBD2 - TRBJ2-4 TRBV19 CASSSEISGRALNIQYF TGTGCCAGTAGTAGCGAGATTAGCGGGAGGGCCTTGAACATTCAGTACTTC
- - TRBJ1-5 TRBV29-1 CSVEDLSIRGAHNQPQHF TGCAGCGTTGAAGATCTAAGCATACGGGGGGCCCACAATCAGCCCCAGCATTTT